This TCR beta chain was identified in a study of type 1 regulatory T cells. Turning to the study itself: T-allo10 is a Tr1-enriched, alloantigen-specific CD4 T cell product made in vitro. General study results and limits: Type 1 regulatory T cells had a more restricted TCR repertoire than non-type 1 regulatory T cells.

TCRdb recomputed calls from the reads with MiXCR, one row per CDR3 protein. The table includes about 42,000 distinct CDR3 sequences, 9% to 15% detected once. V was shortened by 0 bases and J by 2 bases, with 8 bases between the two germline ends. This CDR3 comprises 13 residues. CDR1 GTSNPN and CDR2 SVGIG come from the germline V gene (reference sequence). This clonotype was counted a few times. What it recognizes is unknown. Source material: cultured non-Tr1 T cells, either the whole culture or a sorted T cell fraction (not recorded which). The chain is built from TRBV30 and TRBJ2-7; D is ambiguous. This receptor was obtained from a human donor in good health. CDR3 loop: CAWSVPGTYEQYF. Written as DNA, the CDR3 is TGTGCCTGGAGTGTTCCCGGAACCTACGAGCAGTACTTC.